The present T cell receptor beta chain was sequenced within a study of T cells in Graves' hyperthyroidism and ophthalmopathy. Broader study findings: In validation, the model predicted ophthalmopathy. These predictions came a median approximately six months before onset.

Active moderate-to-severe ophthalmopathy, Clinical Activity Score at least 3, NOSPECS at least 4, under 3 months' duration. Each diagnosis drew on symptoms, thyroxine, TRAb, thyroid ultrasound and orbital computed tomography findings. PBMCs were sourced from roughly 9.3 ml fresh peripheral blood. With respect to this clonotype: The antigen remains undetermined. The junction departs from the called germline gene at one end, perhaps through a read error.

Researchers took RNA transcripts and amplified the TCR beta CDR3 regions from them. When the TCR CDR3 underwent first-round RT-PCR, the HTBI primer set was used. One entry per CDR3 protein results from TCRdb running MiXCR on the multiplex PCR reads. Here the sample spans about 590,000 distinct CDR3 sequences, over 12% being singletons. The CDR3 covers 19 residues. Germline CDR1 reads SGHRS; CDR2 reads YFSETQ. The J gene is TRBJ2-4, the V gene TRBV5-1; D could derive from TRBD1 or TRBD2 (6 bases each). Sequencing was carried out using blood. This sequence was found in a young woman with Graves' ophthalmopathy. As DNA, the CDR3 is TGTGCCAGCAGCCCCGGGATATTTCTAGGGGGGCACGTCAAAAACATTCAGTACTTC. The encoded protein is CASSPGIFLGGHVKNIQYF.